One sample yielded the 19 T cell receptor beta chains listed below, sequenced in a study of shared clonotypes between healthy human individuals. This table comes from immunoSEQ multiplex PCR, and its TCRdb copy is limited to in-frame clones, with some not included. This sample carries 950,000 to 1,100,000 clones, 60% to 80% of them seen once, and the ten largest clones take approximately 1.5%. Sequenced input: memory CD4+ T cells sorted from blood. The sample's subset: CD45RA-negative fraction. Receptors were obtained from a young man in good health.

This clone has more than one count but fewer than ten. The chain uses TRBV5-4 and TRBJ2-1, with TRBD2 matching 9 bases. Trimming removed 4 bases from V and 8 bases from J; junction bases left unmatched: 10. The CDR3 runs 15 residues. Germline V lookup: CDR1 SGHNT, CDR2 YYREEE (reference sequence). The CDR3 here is CASSRVAGVVDEQFF. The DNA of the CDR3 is TGTGCCAGCAGCAGAGTAGCGGGAGTAGTCGATGAGCAGTTCTTC.

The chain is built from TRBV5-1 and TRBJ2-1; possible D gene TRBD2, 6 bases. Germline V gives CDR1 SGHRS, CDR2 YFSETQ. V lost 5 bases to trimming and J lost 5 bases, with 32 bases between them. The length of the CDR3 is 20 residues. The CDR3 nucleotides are TGCGCCAGCAGTCTTCACGGCGGACGGAACATAGCGGACTTGAACAATGAGCAGTTCTTC. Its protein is CASSLHGGRNIADLNNEQFF.

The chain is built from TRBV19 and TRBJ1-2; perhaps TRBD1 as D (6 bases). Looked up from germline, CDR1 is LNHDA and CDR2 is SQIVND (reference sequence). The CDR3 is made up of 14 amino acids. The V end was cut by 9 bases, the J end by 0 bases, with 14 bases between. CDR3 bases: TGTGCCAGCAGAAGGGACACAGCTAACTATGGCTACACCTTC. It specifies CASRRDTANYGYTF.

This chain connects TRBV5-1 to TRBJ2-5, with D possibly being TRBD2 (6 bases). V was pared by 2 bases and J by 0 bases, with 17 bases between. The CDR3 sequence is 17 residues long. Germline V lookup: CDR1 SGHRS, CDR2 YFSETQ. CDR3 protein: CASSLRGSAGNQETQYF. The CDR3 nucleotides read TGCGCCAGCAGCTTAAGAGGGTCTGCGGGGAACCAAGAGACCCAGTACTTC.

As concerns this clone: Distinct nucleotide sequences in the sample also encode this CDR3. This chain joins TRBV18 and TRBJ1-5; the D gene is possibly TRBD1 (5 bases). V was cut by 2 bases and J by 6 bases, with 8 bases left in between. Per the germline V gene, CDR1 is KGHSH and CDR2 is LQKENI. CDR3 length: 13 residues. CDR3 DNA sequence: TGTGCCAGCTCACCAGGGGGGGTTCAGCCCCAGCATTTT. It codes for CASSPGGVQPQHF. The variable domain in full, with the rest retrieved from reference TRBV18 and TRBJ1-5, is NAGVMQNPRHLVRRRGQEARLRCSPMKGHSHVYWYRQLPEEGLKFMVYLQKENIIDESGMPKERFSAEFPKEGPSILRIQQVVRGDSAAYFCASSPGGVQPQHFGDGTRLSIL.

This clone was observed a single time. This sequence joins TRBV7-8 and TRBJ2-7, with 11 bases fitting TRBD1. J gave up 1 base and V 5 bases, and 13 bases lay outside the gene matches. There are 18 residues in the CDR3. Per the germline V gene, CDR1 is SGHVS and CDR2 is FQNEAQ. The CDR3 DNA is TGTGCCAGCAGCCCCTCCTGGACAGGGGGCATTAAATCCTACGAGCAGTACTTC. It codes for CASSPSWTGGIKSYEQYF.

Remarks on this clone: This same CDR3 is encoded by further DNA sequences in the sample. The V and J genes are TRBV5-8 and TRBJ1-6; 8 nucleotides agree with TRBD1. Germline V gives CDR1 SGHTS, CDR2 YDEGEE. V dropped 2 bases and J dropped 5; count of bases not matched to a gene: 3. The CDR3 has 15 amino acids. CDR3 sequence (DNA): TGTGCCAGCAGCTTAGCGGACAGGGATAATTCACCCCTCCACTTT. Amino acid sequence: CASSLADRDNSPLHF.

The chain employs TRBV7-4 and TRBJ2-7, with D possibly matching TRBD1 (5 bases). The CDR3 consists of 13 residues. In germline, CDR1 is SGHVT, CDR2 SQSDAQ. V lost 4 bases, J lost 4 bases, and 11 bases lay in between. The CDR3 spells CASSWTQGYEQYF. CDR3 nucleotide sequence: TGTGCCAGCAGCTGGACCCAGGGATACGAGCAGTACTTC.

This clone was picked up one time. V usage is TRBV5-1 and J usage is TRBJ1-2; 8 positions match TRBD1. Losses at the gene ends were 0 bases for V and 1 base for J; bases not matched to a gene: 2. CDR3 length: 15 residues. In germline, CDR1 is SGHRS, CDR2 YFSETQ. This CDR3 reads CASSLGGQGNYGYTF. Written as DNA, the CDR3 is TGCGCCAGCAGCTTGGGTGGACAGGGTAACTATGGCTACACCTTC.

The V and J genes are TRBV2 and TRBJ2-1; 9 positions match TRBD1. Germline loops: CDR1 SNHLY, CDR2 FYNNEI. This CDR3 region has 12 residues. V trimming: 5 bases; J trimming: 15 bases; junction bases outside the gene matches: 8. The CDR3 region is CASSTTGGGWFF. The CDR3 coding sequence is TGTGCCAGCAGTACTACAGGGGGCGGTTGGTTCTTC.

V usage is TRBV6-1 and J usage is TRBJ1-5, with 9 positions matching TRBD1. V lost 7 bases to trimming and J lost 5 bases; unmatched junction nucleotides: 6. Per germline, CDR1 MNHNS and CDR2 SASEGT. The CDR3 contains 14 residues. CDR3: CASMGQGKDQPQHF. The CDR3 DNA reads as TGTGCCAGCATGGGACAGGGAAAGGATCAGCCCCAGCATTTT.

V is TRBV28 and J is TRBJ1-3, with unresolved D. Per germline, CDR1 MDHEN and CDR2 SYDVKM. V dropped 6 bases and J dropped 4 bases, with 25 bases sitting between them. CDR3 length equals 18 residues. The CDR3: CASSSLSLRQGSGNTIYF. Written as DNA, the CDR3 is TGTGCCAGCAGCTCCCTGTCACTTCGACAAGGGAGCGGAAACACCATATATTTT.

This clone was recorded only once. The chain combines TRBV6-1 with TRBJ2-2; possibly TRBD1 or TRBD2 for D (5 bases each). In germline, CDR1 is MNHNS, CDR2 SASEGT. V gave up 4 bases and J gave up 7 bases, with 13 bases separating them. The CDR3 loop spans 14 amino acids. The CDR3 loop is CASSAMGVGGELFF. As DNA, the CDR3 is TGTGCCAGCAGTGCAATGGGGGTTGGCGGGGAGCTGTTTTTT.

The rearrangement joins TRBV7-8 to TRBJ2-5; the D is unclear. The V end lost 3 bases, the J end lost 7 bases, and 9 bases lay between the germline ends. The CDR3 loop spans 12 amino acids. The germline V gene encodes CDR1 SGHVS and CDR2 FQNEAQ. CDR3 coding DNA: TGTGCCAGCAGCTTTCCGGAAGGGACCCAGTACTTC. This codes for CASSFPEGTQYF. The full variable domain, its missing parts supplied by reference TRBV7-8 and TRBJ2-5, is GAGVSQSPRYKVAKRGQDVALRCDPISGHVSLFWYQQALGQGPEFLTYFQNEAQLDKSGLPSDRFFAERPEGSVSTLKIQRTQQEDSAVYLCASSFPEGTQYFGPGTRLLVL.

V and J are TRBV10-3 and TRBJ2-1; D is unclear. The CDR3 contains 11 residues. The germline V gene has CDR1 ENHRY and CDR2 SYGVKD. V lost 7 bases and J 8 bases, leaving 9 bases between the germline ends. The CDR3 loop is CAIKALDEQFF. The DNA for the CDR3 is TGTGCCATCAAGGCTCTTGATGAGCAGTTCTTC.

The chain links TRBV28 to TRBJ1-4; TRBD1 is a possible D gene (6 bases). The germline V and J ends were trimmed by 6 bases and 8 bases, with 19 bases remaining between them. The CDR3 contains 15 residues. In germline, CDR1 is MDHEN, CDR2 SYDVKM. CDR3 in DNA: TGTGCCAGCAGAAGAGGCGGGGGCGCGGGAGAAAAACTGTTTTTT. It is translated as CASRRGGGAGEKLFF.

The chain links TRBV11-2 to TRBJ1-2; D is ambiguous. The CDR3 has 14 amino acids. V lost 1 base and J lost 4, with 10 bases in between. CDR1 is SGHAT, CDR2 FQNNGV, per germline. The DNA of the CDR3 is TGTGCCAGCAGCTTAGCAGCTGCAACCTATGGCTACACCTTC. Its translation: CASSLAAATYGYTF.

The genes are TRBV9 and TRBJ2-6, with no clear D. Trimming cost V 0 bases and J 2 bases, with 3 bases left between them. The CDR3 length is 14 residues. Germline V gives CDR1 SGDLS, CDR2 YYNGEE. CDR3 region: CASSVEAGANVLTF. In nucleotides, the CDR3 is TGTGCCAGCAGCGTAGAGGCTGGGGCCAACGTCCTGACTTTC.

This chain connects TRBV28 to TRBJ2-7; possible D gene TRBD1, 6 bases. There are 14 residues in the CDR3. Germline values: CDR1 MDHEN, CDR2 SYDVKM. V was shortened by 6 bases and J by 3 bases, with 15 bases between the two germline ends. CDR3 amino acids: CASSQPGHHYEQYF. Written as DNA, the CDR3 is TGTGCCAGCAGCCAACCGGGACACCACTACGAGCAGTACTTC.